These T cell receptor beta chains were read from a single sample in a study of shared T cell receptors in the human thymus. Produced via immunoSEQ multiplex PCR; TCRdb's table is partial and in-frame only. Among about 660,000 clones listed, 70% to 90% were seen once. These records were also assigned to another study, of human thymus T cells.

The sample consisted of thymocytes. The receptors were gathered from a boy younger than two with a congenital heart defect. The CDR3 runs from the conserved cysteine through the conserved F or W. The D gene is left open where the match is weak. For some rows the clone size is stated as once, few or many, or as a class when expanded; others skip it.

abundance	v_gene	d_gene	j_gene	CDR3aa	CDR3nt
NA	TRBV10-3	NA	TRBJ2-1	CAISDHQGSSYNEQFF	TGTGCCATCAGTGATCATCAGGGCTCCTCCTACAATGAGCAGTTCTTC
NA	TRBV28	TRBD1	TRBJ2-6	CASRTGGGTGANVLTF	TGTGCCAGCAGAACAGGGGGCGGAACTGGGGCCAACGTCCTGACTTTC
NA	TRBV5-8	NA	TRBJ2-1	CASSVGRGSYNEQFF	TGTGCCAGCAGCGTCGGGAGAGGCTCCTACAATGAGCAGTTCTTC
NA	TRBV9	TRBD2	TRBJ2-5	CASSSDGLAGQETQYF	TGTGCCAGCAGCTCAGATGGGCTAGCGGGTCAAGAGACCCAGTACTTC
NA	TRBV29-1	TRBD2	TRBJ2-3	CSVEVGTSGRVGTDTQYF	TGCAGCGTTGAAGTAGGGACTAGCGGGAGGGTGGGCACAGATACGCAGTATTTT
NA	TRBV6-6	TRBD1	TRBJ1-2	CASSRDRRPYGYTF	TGTGCCAGCAGCCGGGACAGGAGACCCTATGGCTACACCTTC
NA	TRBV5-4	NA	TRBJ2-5	CASSREARGTIQETQYF	TGTGCCAGCAGCCGCGAGGCCAGGGGAACCATCCAAGAGACCCAGTACTTC
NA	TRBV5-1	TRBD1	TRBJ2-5	CASSLGQGKTQETQYF	TGCGCCAGCAGCTTGGGACAGGGAAAGACCCAAGAGACCCAGTACTTC
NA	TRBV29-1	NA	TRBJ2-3	CSVWDGSTTDTQYF	TGCAGCGTTTGGGACGGGAGCACCACAGATACGCAGTATTTT
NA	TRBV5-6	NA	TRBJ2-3	CASSLAGTRRTDTQYF	TGTGCCAGCAGCTTGGCCGGGACTCGGCGCACAGATACGCAGTATTTT
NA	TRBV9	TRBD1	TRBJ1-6	CASSVRGQEDNSPLHF	TGTGCCAGCAGCGTAAGGGGACAGGAAGATAATTCACCCCTCCACTTT
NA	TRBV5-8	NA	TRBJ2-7	CASSLGRNFSYEQYF	TGTGCCAGCAGCTTGGGCAGGAACTTCTCCTACGAGCAGTACTTC
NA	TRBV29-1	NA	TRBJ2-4	CSVVGVAKNIQYF	TGCAGCGTTGTCGGGGTGGCCAAAAACATTCAGTACTTC
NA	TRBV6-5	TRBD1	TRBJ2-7	CASTPKSGQDYEQYF	TGTGCCAGCACACCGAAATCTGGACAGGACTACGAGCAGTACTTC
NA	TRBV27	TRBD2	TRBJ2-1	CASRTSGRHEQFF	TGTGCCAGTAGGACTAGCGGGAGACATGAGCAGTTCTTC
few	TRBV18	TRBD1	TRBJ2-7	CASSPRRDRGSSYEQYF	TGTGCCAGCTCACCTAGAAGGGACAGGGGGAGCTCCTACGAGCAGTACTTC
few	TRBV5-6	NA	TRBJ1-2	CASSASGRMGYTF	TGTGCCAGCAGCGCCAGTGGTCGCATGGGCTACACCTTC
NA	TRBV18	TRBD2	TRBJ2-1	CASSPASGRGYNEQFF	TGTGCCAGCTCACCGGCTAGCGGGAGGGGTTACAATGAGCAGTTCTTC
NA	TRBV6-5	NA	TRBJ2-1	CASRTGEPYNEQFF	TGTGCCAGCAGAACTGGAGAGCCTTACAATGAGCAGTTCTTC
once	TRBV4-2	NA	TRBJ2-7	CASSHPSRYEQYF	TGTGCCAGCAGCCACCCAAGCAGGTACGAGCAGTACTTC
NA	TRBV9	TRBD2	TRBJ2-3	CASSRGLAGEGDTQYF	TGTGCCAGCAGCCGAGGACTAGCGGGAGAGGGAGATACGCAGTATTTT
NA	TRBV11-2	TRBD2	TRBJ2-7	CASSLGIRLSGRKNEQYF	TGTGCCAGCAGCTTAGGAATACGCCTTAGCGGGAGAAAAAACGAGCAGTACTTC
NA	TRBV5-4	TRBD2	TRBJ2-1	CASSSGDWNNEQFF	TGTGCCAGCAGCAGCGGGGACTGGAACAATGAGCAGTTCTTC
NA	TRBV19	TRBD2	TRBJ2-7	CASSSLAGGSSYEQYF	TGTGCCAGTAGCTCACTAGCGGGAGGGTCCTCCTACGAGCAGTACTTC
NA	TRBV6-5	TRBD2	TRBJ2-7	CASSRGTSGRYEQYF	TGTGCCAGCAGCCGCGGGACTAGCGGGAGGTACGAGCAGTACTTC
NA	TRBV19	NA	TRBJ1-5	CASSRAGSYNQPQHF	TGTGCCAGTAGTAGGGCGGGGAGCTACAATCAGCCCCAGCATTTT
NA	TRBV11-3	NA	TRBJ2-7	CASSLDPRESSYEQYF	TGTGCCAGCAGCTTAGATCCGAGGGAGAGCTCCTACGAGCAGTACTTC
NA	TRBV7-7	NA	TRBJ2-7	CASSPLVRAGYYEQYF	TGTGCTAGCAGCCCCCTGGTCCGGGCAGGGTACTACGAGCAGTACTTC
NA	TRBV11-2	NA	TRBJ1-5	CASSLDRGLGSQPQHF	TGTGCCAGCAGCTTAGATCGCGGGTTAGGGAGTCAGCCCCAGCATTTT
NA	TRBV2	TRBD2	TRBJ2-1	CASSEKVGPLLAGEDEQFF	TGTGCCAGCAGTGAGAAAGTCGGTCCCCTGCTAGCGGGAGAAGATGAGCAGTTCTTC
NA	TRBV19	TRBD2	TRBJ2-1	CASSIDPRLREGRDEQFF	TGTGCCAGTAGTATAGACCCTAGGCTTCGGGAGGGAAGGGATGAGCAGTTCTTC
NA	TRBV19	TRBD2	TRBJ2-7	CASSIDRTSGDYYEQYF	TGTGCCAGTAGTATAGATCGTACTAGCGGAGATTACTACGAGCAGTACTTC
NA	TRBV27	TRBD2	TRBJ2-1	CASSSPTVESGSSYNEQFF	TGTGCCAGCAGTTCACCCACGGTTGAAAGCGGGAGCTCTTACAATGAGCAGTTCTTC
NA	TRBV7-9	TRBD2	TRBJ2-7	CASSLFKREGSYEQYF	TGTGCCAGCAGCCTATTCAAGCGGGAAGGCTCCTACGAGCAGTACTTC
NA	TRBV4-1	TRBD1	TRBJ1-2	CASSQEGQTYGYTF	TGCGCCAGCAGCCAAGAGGGACAGACCTATGGCTACACCTTC
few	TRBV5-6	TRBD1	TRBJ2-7	CASSPQGGKQYF	TGTGCCAGCAGCCCCCAAGGGGGCAAGCAGTACTTC
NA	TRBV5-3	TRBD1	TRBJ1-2	CARGQRTGTYGYTF	TGTGCCAGAGGCCAACGGACAGGGACTTATGGCTACACCTTC
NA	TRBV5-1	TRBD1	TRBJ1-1	CASSPGQGMNTEAFF	TGCGCCAGCAGCCCTGGACAGGGGATGAACACTGAAGCTTTCTTT
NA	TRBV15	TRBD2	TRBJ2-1	CATSRLAGGRGSYNEQFF	TGTGCCACCAGCAGACTAGCGGGAGGGAGGGGCTCCTACAATGAGCAGTTCTTC
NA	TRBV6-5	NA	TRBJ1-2	CATHRGFGPYGYTF	TGTGCCACCCACCGGGGGTTTGGGCCCTATGGCTACACCTTC
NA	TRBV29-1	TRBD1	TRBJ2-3	CSVEPRRGHPPDTQYF	TGCAGCGTTGAGCCCCGCAGGGGGCATCCCCCAGATACGCAGTATTTT
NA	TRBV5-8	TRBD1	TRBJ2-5	CASSTPGQGGRGTQYF	TGTGCCAGCAGCACTCCGGGACAGGGGGGGCGTGGGACCCAGTACTTC
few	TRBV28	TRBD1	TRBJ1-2	CASSLDRFTYGYTF	TGTGCCAGCAGTTTGGACAGGTTTACGTATGGCTACACCTTC
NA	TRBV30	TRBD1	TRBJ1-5	CAWSRQGSNQPQHF	TGTGCCTGGAGCCGACAGGGGAGCAATCAGCCCCAGCATTTT
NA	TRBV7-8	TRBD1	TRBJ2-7	CASSSGQGPYEQYF	TGTGCCAGCAGCTCGGGACAGGGACCCTACGAGCAGTACTTC
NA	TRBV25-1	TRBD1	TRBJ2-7	CASSEEPGQGFACKQYF	TGTGCCAGCAGTGAGGAACCGGGACAGGGTTTCGCGTGCAAGCAGTACTTC
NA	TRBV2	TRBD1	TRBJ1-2	CASKGGQDYGYTF	TGTGCCAGCAAGGGAGGACAGGATTATGGCTACACCTTC